These 24 T cell receptor beta chains came from one sample sequenced in a study of shared clonotypes between healthy human individuals. Measured with immunoSEQ multiplex PCR; TCRdb has only the in-frame clones, and not every one. The sample consists of around 2,000,000 clones, about 95% of them appearing once. The naive CD8 subset, CD45RO-negative cells positively selected for CCR7, excluded terminally differentiated effector memory CD45RA+ cells. Sequencing was performed on naive CD8+ T cells sorted from blood. These receptors were collected from a young man in good health.

The gene calls are TRBV4-1 and TRBJ2-3; D may be TRBD2 (6 bases). V shed 0 bases and J shed 3 bases, with 7 bases lying between them. Looked up from germline, CDR1 is MGHRA and CDR2 is YSYEKL. This CDR3 contains 14 residues. The CDR3 loop reads CASSQDAGTDTQYF. The CDR3 region has the DNA TGCGCCAGCAGCCAAGATGCGGGGACAGATACGCAGTATTTT.

This chain joins TRBV11-2 and TRBJ1-1, with D possibly matching TRBD1 (5 bases). From germline, CDR1 is SGHAT and CDR2 FQNNGV. The ends were cut back, 5 bases at V and 3 bases at J, with 13 bases in the middle. The CDR3 has 14 amino acids. CDR3 DNA sequence: TGTGCCAGCAGCCCCAACCCGGGGCACACTGAAGCTTTCTTT. Its translation is CASSPNPGHTEAFF.

The chain carries TRBV25-1 and TRBJ2-7; 8 bases align to TRBD1. The CDR3 extends over 15 amino acids. The V gene end was trimmed by 6 bases and the J gene end by 2 bases; junction bases not matched to a gene: 9. CDR1 and CDR2 from the germline V gene are MGHDK and SYGVNS. CDR3 coding DNA: TGTGCCAGCAGCTCCCGGGACAGGCCCCCCTACGAGCAGTACTTC. Its translation is CASSSRDRPPYEQYF.

V is TRBV27 and J is TRBJ1-5; tentatively, D is TRBD1 (6 bases). CDR3 length equals 13 residues. Germline values: CDR1 MNHEY, CDR2 SMNVEV (reference sequence). V lost 5 bases, J lost 5 bases, and 10 bases lay in between. CDR3 DNA sequence: TGTGCCAGCAGTCCCAGGACAGATCAGCCCCAGCATTTT. This codes for CASSPRTDQPQHF.

This chain links TRBV25-1 with TRBJ2-5; D remains ambiguous. Deletions cut 1 base from V and 4 bases from J, with 10 bases between. The CDR3 spans 14 residues. Germline V lookup: CDR1 MGHDK, CDR2 SYGVNS. In nucleotides, the CDR3 is TGTGCCAGCAGTGAATTACCGGAAGGAGAGACCCAGTACTTC. Its translation: CASSELPEGETQYF.

V usage is TRBV6-1 and J usage is TRBJ1-5; D is perhaps TRBD1 (5 bases). The CDR3 consists of 14 residues. The germline V gene has CDR1 MNHNS and CDR2 SASEGT. The ends were cut back, 2 bases at V and 7 bases at J, with 12 bases in the middle. CDR3 nucleotides: TGTGCCAGCAGTGAATACGGGGGTGGGCAGCCCCAGCATTTT. Residues: CASSEYGGGQPQHF.

As regards this clone: Other nucleotide sequences from this sample produce the same CDR3. The chain uses TRBV6-5 and TRBJ2-3; no firm D call. The ends were cut back, 2 bases at V and 0 bases at J, with 9 bases in the middle. This CDR3 comprises 15 residues. Germline V gene lookup returns CDR1 MNHEY and CDR2 SVGAGI. The CDR3 nucleotides are TGTGCCAGCAGTTACGGCGGCGGTAGCACAGATACGCAGTATTTT. It yields the protein CASSYGGGSTDTQYF.

The chain carries TRBV7-2 and TRBJ2-2; D tentatively fits TRBD1 or TRBD2 (6 bases each). Trimming took off 1 base at V and 1 base at J, with 10 bases between the two ends. CDR1 is SGHTA, CDR2 FQGNSA, per germline. The CDR3 is 16 amino acids. CDR3 protein: CASSLVGGRNTGELFF. In DNA form, the CDR3 reads TGTGCCAGCAGCTTAGTTGGGGGGCGGAACACCGGGGAGCTGTTTTTT.

This chain links TRBV7-9 with TRBJ1-2, with D perhaps matching TRBD1 (6 bases). Germline CDR1 is SEHNR and CDR2 is FQNEAQ (reference sequence). The length of the CDR3 is 16 residues. The V end was cut by 7 bases, the J end by 5 bases, with 23 bases between. CDR3 in DNA: TGTGCCAGCACCTCGGATCGCACAGGGCCAAAGTATGGCTACACCTTC. Residues: CASTSDRTGPKYGYTF.

With regard to this clone: Other nucleotide sequences from this sample produce the same CDR3. This rearrangement joins TRBV4-1 to TRBJ2-7, with 9 bases lining up with TRBD1. The CDR3 is made up of 15 amino acids. With V trimmed by 1 base and J by 0 bases, 1 base remained unmatched. In germline, CDR1 is MGHRA, CDR2 YSYEKL. The CDR3 bases are TGCGCCAGCAGCCAAGCGGGACAGGGCTCCTACGAGCAGTACTTC. The encoded protein is CASSQAGQGSYEQYF.

V gene TRBV6-6 combines with J gene TRBJ1-2; no clear D. CDR3 length equals 16 residues. V was pared by 5 bases and J by 8 bases, with 24 bases between. Looked up from germline, CDR1 is MNHNY and CDR2 is SVGAGI (reference sequence). CDR3 protein: CASSPPDESWAVGYTF. Written as DNA, the CDR3 is TGTGCCAGCAGTCCACCGGACGAGTCATGGGCAGTCGGCTACACCTTC.

The table lists this clone with a count of one. This rearrangement joins TRBV10-3 to TRBJ1-6; D gene unclear. The V gene's germline CDR1 is ENHRY and CDR2 SYGVKD. The CDR3 length is 12 residues. Trimming left V 5 bases short and J 7 bases short, with 6 bases between. CDR3 residues: CAISPENSPLHF. For the CDR3, the DNA is TGTGCCATCAGTCCAGAGAATTCACCCCTCCACTTT.

The V gene is TRBV9, the J gene TRBJ2-5; 9 positions match TRBD1. Germline V lookup: CDR1 SGDLS, CDR2 YYNGEE. With V trimmed by 3 bases and J by 4 bases, 10 bases remained unmatched. This CDR3 has 16 residues. The CDR3 spells CASSAAGQGLRETQYF. The CDR3 bases are TGTGCCAGCAGCGCGGCGGGACAGGGTCTCCGAGAGACCCAGTACTTC.

This sequence joins TRBV13 and TRBJ1-6, with D perhaps matching TRBD1 (5 bases). This CDR3 has 16 residues. The V gene lost 4 bases and the J gene lost 10 bases, with 20 bases spanning the gap. Looked up from germline, CDR1 is PRHDT and CDR2 is FYEKMQ (reference sequence). Here the CDR3 reads CASSSAPWGDYSPLHF. CDR3 nucleotide sequence: TGTGCCAGCAGCTCCGCCCCCTGGGGGGATTACTCACCCCTCCACTTT.

The CDR3 DNA reads as TGTGCCAGCAGTTTGACAGGGGGCCATGACTATGGCTACACCTTC. Translated: CASSLTGGHDYGYTF. The chain joins TRBV11-2 to TRBJ1-2; 10 nucleotides agree with TRBD1. Per germline, CDR1 SGHAT and CDR2 FQNNGV. The CDR3 runs 15 residues. V dropped 6 bases and J dropped 3; count of bases not matched to a gene: 7.

The chain links TRBV7-9 to TRBJ2-1; tentatively, D is TRBD2 (7 bases). Germline lookup yields CDR1 SEHNR and CDR2 FQNEAQ (reference sequence). The CDR3 runs to 16 residues. V lost 4 bases, J lost 5 bases, and 18 bases lay in between. In DNA, the CDR3 is TGTGCCAGCAGCTGGCGGTACAGGGAGGGTGACAATGAGCAGTTCTTC. It translates to CASSWRYREGDNEQFF. The whole variable domain, filled in from reference TRBV7-9 and TRBJ2-1, reads DTGVSQNPRHKITKRGQNVTFRCDPISEHNRLYWYRQTLGQGPEFLTYFQNEAQLEKSRLLSDRFSAERPKGSFSTLEIQRTEQGDSAMYLCASSWRYREGDNEQFFGPGTRLTVL.

The chain uses TRBV27 and TRBJ2-1; TRBD2 aligns across 8 bases. Trimming removed 1 base from V and 5 bases from J; junction bases left unmatched: 4. This CDR3 comprises 15 residues. The germline gives CDR1 MNHEY, CDR2 SMNVEV (reference sequence). CDR3: CASSLFRGGDNEQFF. CDR3 DNA sequence: TGTGCCAGCAGTTTATTTCGGGGGGGGGACAATGAGCAGTTCTTC.

V gene TRBV6-5 combines with J gene TRBJ2-2; 7 nucleotides align to TRBD1. The CDR3 runs to 15 residues. Germline-derived CDR1 and CDR2 are MNHEY and SVGAGI. V gave up 1 base and J gave up 7 bases; unmatched junction bases: 6. The CDR3 sequence: CASSYFGQAGGELFF. CDR3 bases: TGTGCCAGCAGTTACTTCGGACAGGCGGGCGGGGAGCTGTTTTTT.

The rearrangement joins TRBV28 to TRBJ2-2; TRBD1 aligns across 8 bases. With 1 base clipped from V and 7 bases from J, the junction kept 5 bases outside the gene matches. Germline V lookup: CDR1 MDHEN, CDR2 SYDVKM. This CDR3 has 15 amino acids. The CDR3 reads CASSLYTGTGGELFF. CDR3 coding DNA: TGTGCCAGCAGTTTATATACAGGGACAGGCGGGGAGCTGTTTTTT.

This clone was counted a single time. The gene calls are TRBV27 and TRBJ2-1; 8 bases line up with TRBD2. With V trimmed by 5 bases and J by 5 bases, 11 bases remained unmatched. This CDR3 has 16 residues. The V gene's germline CDR1 is MNHEY and CDR2 SMNVEV (reference sequence). CDR3 loop: CASSPWAGGNNNEQFF. DNA for the CDR3: TGTGCCAGCAGTCCTTGGGCGGGAGGCAATAACAATGAGCAGTTCTTC.

Points on this clone: The sample contains more than one DNA sequence encoding this CDR3. This chain links TRBV27 with TRBJ2-1; 11 bases agree with TRBD2. The V gene end was trimmed by 6 bases and the J gene end by 5 bases; junction bases not matched to a gene: 6. This CDR3 has 15 residues. Looked up from germline, CDR1 is MNHEY and CDR2 is SMNVEV (reference sequence). The CDR3 DNA sequence: TGTGCCAGCAGCCCAACTAGCGGGGGAGACAATGAGCAGTTCTTC. Protein sequence: CASSPTSGGDNEQFF.

CDR3 nucleotides: TGCGCCAGCAGTGGGACTACCTCCTACAATGAGCAGTTCTTC. Translation: CASSGTTSYNEQFF. This chain joins TRBV10-2 and TRBJ2-1; TRBD2 might be the D (6 bases). Germline V gene sequence: CDR1 WSHSY, CDR2 SAAADI. Trimming pared 4 bases from V and 0 bases from J, leaving 7 bases between. The CDR3 has 14 residues.

The chain joins TRBV10-2 to TRBJ2-7; TRBD2 aligns across 8 bases. CDR3 length: 15 amino acids. Germline assignment: CDR1 WSHSY and CDR2 SAAADI. The V segment lost 2 bases and the J segment 0 bases; nucleotides outside the gene matches: 3. In nucleotides, the CDR3 is TGCGCCAGCAGTGAGCCTAGCGGGTACTCCTACGAGCAGTACTTC. It yields the protein CASSEPSGYSYEQYF.

In the case of this clone: Other DNA sequences in this specimen translate into the identical CDR3. This sequence joins TRBV7-6 and TRBJ1-1; D is possibly TRBD1 (6 bases). CDR3 length equals 15 residues. The V gene lost 3 bases and the J gene lost 0 bases, with 11 bases spanning the gap. Per germline, CDR1 SGHVS and CDR2 FNYEAQ. This CDR3 reads CASSFRTGMNTEAFF. The CDR3 nucleotides are TGTGCCAGCAGCTTCCGTACAGGGATGAACACTGAAGCTTTCTTT.